These T cell receptor beta chains were read from a single sample in a study of prognosis after radiotherapy for stage I lung cancer. Using its own MiXCR run on the multiplex PCR reads, TCRdb lists one record per CDR3 protein. The table records tens of thousands of distinct CDR3 sequences, approximately 26% of them present only once. The source material was PBMCs, sampled before or after stereotactic body radiation therapy (not recorded which). These receptors came from a donor over 45 with non-small cell lung cancer. CDR3s include the opening cysteine and the closing phenylalanine or tryptophan. The D gene is left open where the match is weak. Clone size, where shown, is once, few, many, or a class for clones that have expanded.

length | D | size | J | V | DNA | CDR3
14 | TRBD1 | many | TRBJ1-6 | TRBV20-1 | TGCAGTGCTAGTCCTGGGACAGGGGTTTCACCCCTCCACTTT | CSASPGTGVSPLHF
16 | TRBD1 | many | TRBJ2-5 | TRBV9 | TGTGCCAGCAGCGTAGCCGGGACAGGGGATTTTGAGACCCAGTACTTC | CASSVAGTGDFETQYF
16 | - | - | TRBJ1-6 | TRBV6-6 | TGTGCCAGCAGTTACTCGAGGGGACAAAGGGATTTACCACTCCACTTT | CASSYSRGQRDLPLHF
16 | TRBD2 | many | TRBJ2-1 | TRBV11-2 | TGTGCCAGCAGCTTAGATCTAGCGGGGGTCTACAATGAGCAGTTCTTC | CASSLDLAGVYNEQFF
14 | TRBD2 | many | TRBJ2-5 | TRBV5-1 | TGCGCCAGCAGCTTGGTGGGAGGGCAAGAGACCCAGTACTTC | CASSLVGGQETQYF
16 | - | many | TRBJ2-1 | TRBV20-1 | TGCAGTGCTAGAGCCTTCACTAGATCCCATTACAATGAGCAGTTCTTC | CSARAFTRSHYNEQFF
14 | - | many | TRBJ1-2 | TRBV12-3/TRBV12-4 | TGTGCCAGCACCCGGGACCGGACTAACTATGGCTACACCTTC | CASTRDRTNYGYTF
14 | - | many | TRBJ1-4 | TRBV18 | TGTGCCAGCTCACCACAGGGGGGAAATGAAAAACTGTTTTTT | CASSPQGGNEKLFF
16 | - | many | TRBJ1-4 | TRBV4-1 | TGCGCCAGCAGCCAAGACCCGGGAGTCACTAATGAAAAACTGTTTTTT | CASSQDPGVTNEKLFF
13 | - | once | TRBJ1-2 | TRBV20-1 | TGCAGTGCTCCCACAGGGTGGAACTATGTCTACACCTTC | CSAPTGWNYVYTF
14 | - | - | TRBJ2-2 | TRBV24-1 | TGTGCCACCAATCAAATTCAGGGTGGCGGGGAGCTGTCTTTT | CATNQIQGGGELSF
15 | - | many | TRBJ2-7 | TRBV20-1 | TGCAGTGCTAGGGAGGGCAGGGGTGCTTCCTACGAGCAGTACTTC | CSAREGRGASYEQYF
13 | - | many | TRBJ1-2 | TRBV11-2 | TGTGCCAGCAGCTTGCGCCTTAACTATGGCTACACCTTC | CASSLRLNYGYTF
13 | - | many | TRBJ1-6 | TRBV3-1 | TGTGCCAGCAGCCAGGGGGGGAATTCACCCCTCCACTTT | CASSQGGNSPLHF
13 | - | many | TRBJ1-2 | TRBV19 | TGTGCCAGTAGTATTACGGACAACTATGGCTACACCTTC | CASSITDNYGYTF
13 | - | many | TRBJ2-1 | TRBV11-2 | TGTGCCAGCAGCTTCGACAGAAACAATGAGCAGTTCTTC | CASSFDRNNEQFF
14 | - | medium-sized | TRBJ1-6 | TRBV12-3/TRBV12-4 | TGTGCCAGCAGTCTAGGTTGGAGGGGTTCACCCCTCCACTTT | CASSLGWRGSPLHF
14 | - | once | TRBJ1-2 | TRBV6-4 | TGTGCCAGCAGTGACTCGGAAGGGACCGGCGGCTACACCTTC | CASSDSEGTGGYTF
16 | TRBD2 | - | TRBJ2-7 | TRBV7-2 | TGTGCCAGCAGCTTAGCGGGACTAGCGGGTGGCGGGGGGCAGTACTTC | CASSLAGLAGGGGQYF
17 | - | many | TRBJ1-5 | TRBV6-1 | TGTGCCAGCAAGCCCCTGCTACAGGGAGGCGGCAATCAGCCCCAGCATTTT | CASKPLLQGGGNQPQHF
18 | - | many | TRBJ1-6 | TRBV10-3 | TGTGCCATCAGTGACCCAGGCAGGGGAGGGTTTAGGGGTTCACCCCTCCACTTT | CAISDPGRGGFRGSPLHF
16 | - | - | TRBJ2-3 | TRBV5-1 | TGCGCCAGCAGCTCTCAAGAGGTGTCAAGGGGAGATACGCAGTATTTT | CASSSQEVSRGDTQYF
14 | TRBD1 | many | TRBJ2-7 | TRBV10-3 | TGTGCCATCAGTGACCGGGACAGCTCCTACGAGCAGTACTTC | CAISDRDSSYEQYF
17 | - | many | TRBJ2-2 | TRBV11-2 | TGTGCCAGCAGCAGACCCTATTTCGGGACGGACACCGGGGAGCTGTTTTTT | CASSRPYFGTDTGELFF
11 | - | many | TRBJ1-1 | TRBV11-3 | TGTGCCAGCAGCTCGGACGGGGAAGCTTTCTTT | CASSSDGEAFF
12 | - | many | TRBJ2-3 | TRBV6-1 | TGTGCCAGCAGCTTACAGGGAGATACGCAGTATTTT | CASSLQGDTQYF
15 | - | many | TRBJ1-5 | TRBV28 | TGTGCCAGCAGTTTCGGCCGCTCTAGCAATCAGCCCCAGCATTTT | CASSFGRSSNQPQHF
14 | TRBD1 | many | TRBJ1-6 | TRBV7-8 | TGTGCCAGCATACAGGGGGGAAATAATTCACCCCTCCACTTT | CASIQGGNNSPLHF
15 | TRBD2 | many | TRBJ2-5 | TRBV19 | TGTGCCAGTACCCCGCTAGCGGGGGCCCAAGAGACCCAGTACTTC | CASTPLAGAQETQYF
12 | TRBD1 | many | TRBJ1-1 | TRBV28 | TGTGCCAGCAGGGAACGGACAGGGCCCCCTTTCTTT | CASRERTGPPFF
14 | TRBD1 | many | TRBJ1-1 | TRBV29-1 | TGCAGCGTTGACCTTACAGGGGGGAACACTGAAGCTTTCTTT | CSVDLTGGNTEAFF
15 | - | once | TRBJ1-6 | TRBV6-2/TRBV6-3 | TGTGCCAGCACTCATAGTGCCTTCCCCGATTCACCCCTCCACTTT | CASTHSAFPDSPLHF
14 | - | many | TRBJ1-4 | TRBV18 | TGTGCCAGCTCACCGAGGGGCACTAATGAAAAACTGTTTTTT | CASSPRGTNEKLFF
14 | TRBD2 | many | TRBJ2-5 | TRBV24-1 | TGTGCCACCAGTGGGACTAGCGAGCAAGAGACCCAGTACTTC | CATSGTSEQETQYF
14 | - | many | TRBJ1-5 | TRBV20-1 | TGCAGTGTCCAATCCAGGGGAGGCAATCAGCCCCAGCATTTT | CSVQSRGGNQPQHF
13 | TRBD1 | many | TRBJ1-1 | TRBV5-1 | TGCGCCAGCAGCGAAACGGGACAGGGGATAGCTTTCTTT | CASSETGQGIAFF
12 | - | many | TRBJ2-7 | TRBV10-3 | TGTGCCATCAGGGGAGACTCCTACGAGCAGTACTTC | CAIRGDSYEQYF
15 | TRBD2 | many | TRBJ2-1 | TRBV20-1 | TGCAGTGTTAAGGGAGGGGTGGGTTCCTACAATGAGCAGTTCTTC | CSVKGGVGSYNEQFF
18 | - | many | TRBJ2-3 | TRBV6-5 | TGTGCCAGCAGTTACGACGGCCGGGCTCCTTGGCCCACAGATACGCAGTATTTT | CASSYDGRAPWPTDTQYF
15 | - | many | TRBJ1-2 | TRBV10-3 | TGTGCCATCAGTGACCCGGGGGGGAGGAAGTATGGCTACACCTTC | CAISDPGGRKYGYTF
13 | - | many | TRBJ1-1 | TRBV12-3/TRBV12-4 | TGTGCCAGCAGTTTCCGGTTGAACACTGAAGCTTTCTTT | CASSFRLNTEAFF
13 | TRBD2 | once | TRBJ2-7 | TRBV7-3 | TGTGCCAGCAGCTCGGGAGGAAGCTACGAGCAGTACTTC | CASSSGGSYEQYF
17 | TRBD1 | many | TRBJ1-3 | TRBV19 | TGTGCCAGGGGGACAGGGGGCGCCGGGGGCGCTGGAAACACCATATATTTT | CARGTGGAGGAGNTIYF
13 | - | many | TRBJ1-2 | TRBV10-2 | TGCGCCAGCAGGGATCCAGGCGTAGAGGGCTACACCTTC | CASRDPGVEGYTF
16 | - | many | TRBJ2-5 | TRBV6-1 | TGTGCCAGCAGTACACCGGGACTTATTAGGCAAGAGACCCAGTACTTC | CASSTPGLIRQETQYF
14 | - | - | TRBJ2-2 | TRBV9 | TGTGCCAGCGTAGGTATGGAAAGCTTTGGGGAGCTGTTTTTT | CASVGMESFGELFF
13 | TRBD2 | many | TRBJ2-2 | TRBV29-1 | TGCAGCGTTGACGGGGGGGGCACCGGGGAGCTGTTTTTT | CSVDGGGTGELFF
17 | TRBD2 | many | TRBJ2-5 | TRBV7-9 | TGTGCCAGCAGCTTAGGACTAGCGGGGGAATTTCGGGAGACCCAGTACTTC | CASSLGLAGEFRETQYF
15 | TRBD2 | - | TRBJ2-1 | TRBV20-1 | TGCAGTGCTAGAGACGGGGGGAGATCCTACAATGAGCAGTTCTTC | CSARDGGRSYNEQFF
15 | - | many | TRBJ2-3 | TRBV24-1 | TGTGCCACCAGTGATTTGGGCAGGGGTTCAGATACGCAGTATTTT | CATSDLGRGSDTQYF
14 | - | many | TRBJ2-7 | TRBV5-6 | TGTGCCAGCAGCTTCGGGCAGGGCTTGAGCGAGCAGTACTTC | CASSFGQGLSEQYF
12 | - | many | TRBJ2-7 | TRBV12-3/TRBV12-4 | TGTGCCAGCACCGTCGGGGGCCACGAGCAGTACTTC | CASTVGGHEQYF
15 | - | many | TRBJ2-2 | TRBV19 | TGTGCCAGTAGACCGGGGTCCGCGAACACCGGGGAGCTGTTTTTT | CASRPGSANTGELFF
15 | TRBD1 | many | TRBJ2-7 | TRBV5-6 | TGTGCCAGCAGCTTGGACGGGACAGGTTTATTCGAGCAGTACTTC | CASSLDGTGLFEQYF
19 | TRBD2 | many | TRBJ2-6 | TRBV3-1 | TGTGCCAGCAGCCCGCGGACTAGCGGGGGGTCCTCTGGGGCCAACGTCCTGACTTTC | CASSPRTSGGSSGANVLTF
15 | - | - | TRBJ2-7 | TRBV6-1 | TGTGCCAGCAGTCGCAGTCCTGGGAAAAACTACGAGCAGTACTTC | CASSRSPGKNYEQYF